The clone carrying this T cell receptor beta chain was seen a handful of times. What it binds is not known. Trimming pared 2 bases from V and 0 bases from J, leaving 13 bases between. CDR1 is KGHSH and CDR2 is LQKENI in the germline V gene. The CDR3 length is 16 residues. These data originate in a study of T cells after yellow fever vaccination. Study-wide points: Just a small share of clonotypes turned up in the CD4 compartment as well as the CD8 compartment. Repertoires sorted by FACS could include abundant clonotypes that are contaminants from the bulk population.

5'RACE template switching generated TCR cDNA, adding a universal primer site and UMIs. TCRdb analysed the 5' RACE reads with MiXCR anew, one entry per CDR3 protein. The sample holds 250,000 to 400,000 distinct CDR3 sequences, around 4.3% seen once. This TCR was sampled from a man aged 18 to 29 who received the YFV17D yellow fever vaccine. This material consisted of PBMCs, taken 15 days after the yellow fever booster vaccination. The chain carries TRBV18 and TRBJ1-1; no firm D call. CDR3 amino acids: CASSPSASLMNTEAFF. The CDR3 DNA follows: TGTGCCAGCTCACCATCAGCGAGCCTAATGAACACTGAAGCTTTCTTT.